This TCR beta chain was sequenced in a study of blood T cell repertoires in COVID-19. The J segment lost 4 bases and the V segment lost 8 bases, leaving 6 bases of the junction unmatched. The germline V gene has CDR1 SNHLY and CDR2 FYNNEI. The CDR3 consists of 14 residues. Methods used by the authors: Amplification from reference gene primers served as the basis for estimated nucleated cell counts. TCRdb's table, derived via immunoSEQ multiplex PCR, lists solely in-frame clones and lacks some. V and J calls and clone size are copied from that table; D and trimming were computed from the DNA. The sample shows 250,000 to 350,000 clones, roughly 90% of them seen only once.

This chain joins TRBV2 and TRBJ2-3, with 10 positions matching TRBD2. The TCR originated in a woman in her twenties or thirties with COVID-19, enrolled during active disease. The sequencing sample was made of peripheral blood. The CDR3, as DNA: TGTGCCAGCTCACTAGCGGGAAGGTCAGATACGCAGTATTTT. Translation gives CASSLAGRSDTQYF. The full variable domain, its missing parts supplied by reference TRBV2 and TRBJ2-3, is EPEVTQTPSHQVTQMGQEVILRCVPISNHLYFYWYRQILGQKVEFLVSFYNNEISEKSEIFDDQFSVERPDGSNFTLKIRSTKLEDSAMYFCASSLAGRSDTQYFGPGTRLTVL.